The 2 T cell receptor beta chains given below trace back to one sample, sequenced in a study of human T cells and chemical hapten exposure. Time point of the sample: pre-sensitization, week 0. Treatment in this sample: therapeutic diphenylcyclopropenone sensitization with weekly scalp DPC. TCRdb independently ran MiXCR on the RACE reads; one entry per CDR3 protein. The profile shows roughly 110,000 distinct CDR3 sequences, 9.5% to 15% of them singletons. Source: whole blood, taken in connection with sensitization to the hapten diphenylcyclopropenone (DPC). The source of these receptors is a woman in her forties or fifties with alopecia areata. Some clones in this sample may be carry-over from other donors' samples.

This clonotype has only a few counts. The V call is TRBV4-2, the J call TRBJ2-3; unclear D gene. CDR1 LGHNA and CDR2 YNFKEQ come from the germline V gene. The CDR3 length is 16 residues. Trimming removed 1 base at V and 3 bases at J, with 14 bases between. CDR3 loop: CASSQVGRVLTDTQYF. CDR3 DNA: TGTGCCAGCAGCCAAGTGGGAAGGGTATTGACAGATACGCAGTATTTT.

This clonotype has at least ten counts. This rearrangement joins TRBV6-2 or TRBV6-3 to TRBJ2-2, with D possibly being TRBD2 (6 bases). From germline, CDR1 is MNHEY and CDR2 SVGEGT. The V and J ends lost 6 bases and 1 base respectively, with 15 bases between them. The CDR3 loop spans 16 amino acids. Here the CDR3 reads CASSRRDWQNTGELFF. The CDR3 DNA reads TGTGCCAGCAGCCGCCGGGACTGGCAGAACACCGGGGAGCTGTTTTTT.